Below, 20 T cell receptor beta chains from the same sample are listed, as sequenced in a study of human T cells and chemical hapten exposure. A single record per CDR3 protein comes from TCRdb applying MiXCR to the RACE reads. In the table there are roughly 100,000 distinct CDR3 sequences, approximately 9.3% of which are singletons. The time point was: patch test 2, 6 weeks after DPC sensitization. Treatment given: therapeutic diphenylcyclopropenone sensitization with weekly scalp DPC. The starting material was whole blood, obtained in connection with sensitization to the hapten diphenylcyclopropenone (DPC). The receptors originated from a woman in her forties with alopecia areata. Some clones in this sample may be carry-over from other donors' samples.

In its sample, this clonotype was seen a few times. The chain couples TRBV6-1 to TRBJ1-3, with 8 bases that match TRBD1. With V trimmed by 5 bases and J by 0 bases, 6 bases remained unmatched. From germline, CDR1 is MNHNS and CDR2 SASEGT. The CDR3 loop spans 16 amino acids. The CDR3 spells CASSTWTGRSGNTIYF. The CDR3 nucleotides read TGTGCCAGCAGTACCTGGACAGGGCGCTCTGGAAACACCATATATTTT.

A few counts support this clonotype. The chain is built from TRBV7-2 and TRBJ1-1; no reliable D call. The V gene's germline CDR1 is SGHTA and CDR2 FQGNSA. Trimming stripped 1 base from V and 3 bases from J, with 9 bases between. This CDR3 is 14 amino acids long. CDR3: CASSLGGWDTEAFF. The CDR3 nucleotides are TGTGCCAGCAGCTTAGGAGGGTGGGACACTGAAGCTTTCTTT.

This clonotype was counted between two and nine times. The chain is built from TRBV27 and TRBJ1-5; D remains ambiguous. Trimming took off 5 bases at V and 2 bases at J, with 7 bases between the two ends. Germline values: CDR1 MNHEY, CDR2 SMNVEV (reference sequence). The CDR3 has 13 residues. The CDR3 loop is CASSDGGNQPQHF. The DNA for the CDR3 is TGTGCCAGCAGTGACGGGGGCAATCAGCCCCAGCATTTT.

Many counts were recorded for this clonotype. This sequence joins TRBV4-3 and TRBJ2-5, with 9 bases that match TRBD1. V lost 3 bases, J lost 3 bases, and 5 bases stayed unmatched. Per germline, CDR1 LGHNA and CDR2 YSLEER. The CDR3 covers 15 residues. This CDR3 reads CASSQYRGLEETQYF. The CDR3, as DNA: TGCGCCAGCAGCCAGTACAGGGGGCTGGAAGAGACCCAGTACTTC.

This clonotype came up many times. The J gene is TRBJ1-5, the V gene TRBV7-3, with 9 bases identical to TRBD1. Germline V CDR1 and CDR2: SGHTA, FQGTGA. J was trimmed by 4 bases and V by 6 bases; bases with no gene match: 4. CDR3 size: 14 residues. The CDR3 bases are TGTGCCAGCAGGTCGACAGGGGGGAATCAGCCCCAGCATTTT. Its protein product is CASRSTGGNQPQHF.

The chain links TRBV7-2 to TRBJ2-3; TRBD2 agrees at 8 bases. This CDR3 region has 16 residues. Trimming at V came to 5 bases and at J to 4 bases, leaving 11 bases not matched to a gene. In germline, CDR1 is SGHTA, CDR2 FQGNSA. CDR3 sequence: CASSRGGKGRADTQYF. The CDR3 DNA is TGTGCCAGCAGCCGCGGGGGGAAAGGGAGAGCAGATACGCAGTATTTT.

This clonotype was counted many times. The V and J genes are TRBV12-3 or TRBV12-4 and TRBJ2-7, with D hard to call. V lost 6 bases and J lost 0, with 6 bases in between. The CDR3 runs 12 residues. The chain's CDR3 is CASRASSYEQYF. The CDR3 bases are TGTGCCAGCAGGGCTAGCTCCTACGAGCAGTACTTC.

This clonotype has just a few counts. The chain carries TRBV12-3 or TRBV12-4 and TRBJ2-4, with D possibly being TRBD1 (5 bases). Trimming took off 5 bases at V and 2 bases at J, with 10 bases between the two ends. The CDR3 spans 14 residues. The CDR3 nucleotides are TGTGCCAGCAGTATGACAGTGTCCAAAAACATTCAGTACTTC. It specifies CASSMTVSKNIQYF.

Ten or more counts support this clonotype. CDR3 region: CASSFNTEAFF. The CDR3 coding sequence is TGTGCCAGCAGTTTTAACACTGAAGCTTTCTTT. The chain employs TRBV12-3 or TRBV12-4 and TRBJ1-1; D is unresolved. Deletions cut 3 bases from V and 2 bases from J, with 1 base between. The CDR3 extends over 11 amino acids.

This clonotype has a handful of counts. This chain connects TRBV7-3 to TRBJ2-1; D may be TRBD1 (5 bases). The germline V gene encodes CDR1 SGHTA and CDR2 FQGTGA. V lost 2 bases to trimming and J lost 2 bases, with 10 bases between them. The CDR3 contains 15 residues. CDR3 loop: CASSLDSPPYNEQFF. In DNA form, the CDR3 reads TGTGCCAGCAGCTTAGACAGCCCTCCCTACAATGAGCAGTTCTTC.

The rearrangement joins TRBV18 to TRBJ1-4; D gene uncertain. Germline lookup yields CDR1 KGHSH and CDR2 LQKENI. CDR3 length equals 13 residues. The V end was cut by 3 bases, the J end by 12 bases, with 14 bases between. The chain's CDR3 is CASSPRGEGQLFF. DNA for the CDR3: TGTGCCAGCTCACCCCGGGGAGAGGGCCAACTGTTTTTT.

This clonotype appeared a few times. This chain uses TRBV7-8 with TRBJ2-7; 9 bases align to TRBD1. In germline, CDR1 is SGHVS, CDR2 FQNEAQ. The length of the CDR3 is 14 residues. The ends lost 4 bases at V and 2 bases at J; junction bases unmatched: 3. CDR3 amino acids: CASSSRQGAYEQYF. The CDR3, as DNA: TGTGCCAGCAGCTCCCGACAGGGGGCCTACGAGCAGTACTTC.

This clonotype has more than one count but fewer than ten. The chain has TRBV7-6 and TRBJ2-7; perhaps D is TRBD1 or TRBD2 (6 bases each). In germline, CDR1 is SGHVS, CDR2 FNYEAQ. The CDR3 has 14 amino acids. V lost 5 bases and J 3 bases, leaving 14 bases between the germline ends. Here the CDR3 reads CASSVRGVNYEQYF. The CDR3 nucleotides are TGTGCCAGCAGCGTAAGGGGGGTGAACTACGAGCAGTACTTC.

This clonotype was observed at least ten times. The chain links TRBV5-1 to TRBJ2-1; 10 nucleotides agree with TRBD2. V dropped 2 bases and J dropped 5; count of bases not matched to a gene: 4. Germline V lookup: CDR1 SGHRS, CDR2 YFSETQ. This CDR3 spans 15 amino acids. The CDR3, as DNA: TGCGCCAGCAGCTTTAGCGGGAGGCCGGACAATGAGCAGTTCTTC. Protein: CASSFSGRPDNEQFF.

This clonotype was counted ten times or more. The rearrangement uses TRBV29-1 and TRBJ1-2; no reliable D call. CDR1 and CDR2 from the germline V gene are SQVTM and ANQGSEA. The CDR3 runs to 11 residues. Trimming removed 4 bases at V and 3 bases at J, with 6 bases between. Here the CDR3 reads CSVGGDYGYTF. Written as DNA, the CDR3 is TGCAGCGTTGGAGGCGACTATGGCTACACCTTC.

In its sample, this clonotype was seen many times. The chain joins TRBV28 to TRBJ2-3; 7 bases match TRBD2. The CDR3 sequence is 14 residues long. V lost 6 bases to trimming and J lost 1 base; unmatched junction nucleotides: 4. CDR1 MDHEN and CDR2 SYDVKM come from the germline V gene. The CDR3 DNA reads TGTGCCAGCAGCCACACTAGCGGCACAGATACGCAGTATTTT. This sequence encodes CASSHTSGTDTQYF.

This clonotype turned up a few times. The chain has TRBV12-3 or TRBV12-4 and TRBJ2-3; 15 nucleotides agree with TRBD2. The CDR3 runs 16 residues. V shed 5 bases, J shed 4 bases, and the junction held 4 bases outside the gene matches. CDR3 nucleotides: TGTGCCAGCAGTCAGGGACTAGCGGGAGGTCCAGATACGCAGTATTTT. It translates to CASSQGLAGGPDTQYF.

This clonotype was counted at least ten times. V and J are TRBV11-2 and TRBJ2-1; 7 nucleotides agree with TRBD2. With V trimmed by 0 bases and J by 7 bases, 6 bases remained unmatched. The CDR3 has 15 amino acids. Germline CDR1 reads SGHAT; CDR2 reads FQNNGV. The CDR3 bases are TGTGCCAGCAGCTTAGAAGTGGGAGCGGGGAATGAGCAGTTCTTC. Protein product: CASSLEVGAGNEQFF. Combining the CDR3 with reference TRBV11-2 and TRBJ2-1 gives the whole variable domain EAGVAQSPRYKIIEKRQSVAFWCNPISGHATLYWYQQILGQGPKLLIQFQNNGVVDDSQLPKDRFSAERLKGVDSTLKIQPAKLEDSAVYLCASSLEVGAGNEQFFGPGTRLTVL.

The V and J genes are TRBV11-1 and TRBJ2-1, with 8 bases that match TRBD2. The CDR3 has 14 amino acids. Germline V lookup: CDR1 SGHAT, CDR2 FQDESV (reference sequence). V shed 3 bases and J 8 bases; nucleotides not matched to a gene: 6. The CDR3 region is CASSFSAGGDEQFF. Written as DNA, the CDR3 is TGTGCCAGCAGCTTTTCCGCGGGAGGAGATGAGCAGTTCTTC.

V usage is TRBV29-1 and J usage is TRBJ1-2; D gene unclear. The CDR3 runs to 10 residues. Germline assignment: CDR1 SQVTM and CDR2 ANQGSEA. The CDR3 DNA sequence: TGCCCCACTCGAGCATATGGCTACACCTTC. As protein: CPTRAYGYTF.